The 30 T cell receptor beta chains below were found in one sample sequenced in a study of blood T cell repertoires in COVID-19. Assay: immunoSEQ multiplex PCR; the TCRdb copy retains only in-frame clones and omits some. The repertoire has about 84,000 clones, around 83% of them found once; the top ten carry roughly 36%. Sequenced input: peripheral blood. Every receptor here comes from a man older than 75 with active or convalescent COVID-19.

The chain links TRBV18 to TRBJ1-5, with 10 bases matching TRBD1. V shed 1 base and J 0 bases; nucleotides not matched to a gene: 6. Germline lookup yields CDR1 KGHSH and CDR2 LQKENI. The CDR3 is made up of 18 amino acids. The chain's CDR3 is CASSPRGQGRDSNQPQHF. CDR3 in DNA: TGTGCCAGCTCACCACGGGGACAGGGGCGGGATAGCAATCAGCCCCAGCATTTT. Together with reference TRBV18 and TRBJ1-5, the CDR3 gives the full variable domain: NAGVMQNPRHLVRRRGQEARLRCSPMKGHSHVYWYRQLPEEGLKFMVYLQKENIIDESGMPKERFSAEFPKEGPSILRIQQVVRGDSAAYFCASSPRGQGRDSNQPQHFGDGTRLSIL.

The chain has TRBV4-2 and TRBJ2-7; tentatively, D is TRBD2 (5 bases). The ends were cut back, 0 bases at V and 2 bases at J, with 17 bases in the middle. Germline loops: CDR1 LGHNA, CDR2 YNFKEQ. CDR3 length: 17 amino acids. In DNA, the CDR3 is TGTGCCAGCAGCCAAGATAGGGAGCGCCTGAGGCCCTACGAGCAGTACTTC. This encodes CASSQDRERLRPYEQYF.

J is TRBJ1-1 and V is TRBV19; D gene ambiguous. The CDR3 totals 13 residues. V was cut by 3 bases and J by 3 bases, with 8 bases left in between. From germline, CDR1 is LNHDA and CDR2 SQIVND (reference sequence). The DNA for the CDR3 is TGTGCCAGTAGTATCCTGGCTGACACTGAAGCTTTCTTT. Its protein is CASSILADTEAFF. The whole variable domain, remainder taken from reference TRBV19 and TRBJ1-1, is DGGITQSPKYLFRKEGQNVTLSCEQNLNHDAMYWYRQDPGQGLRLIYYSQIVNDFQKGDIAEGYSVSREKKESFPLTVTSAQKNPTAFYLCASSILADTEAFFGQGTRLTVV.

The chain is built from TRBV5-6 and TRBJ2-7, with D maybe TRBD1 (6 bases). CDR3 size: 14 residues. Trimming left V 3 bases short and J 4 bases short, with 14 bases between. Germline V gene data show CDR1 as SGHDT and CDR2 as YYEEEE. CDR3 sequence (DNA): TGTGCCAGCAGCTGGAGACAGGTCCCTTACGAGCAGTACTTC. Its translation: CASSWRQVPYEQYF.

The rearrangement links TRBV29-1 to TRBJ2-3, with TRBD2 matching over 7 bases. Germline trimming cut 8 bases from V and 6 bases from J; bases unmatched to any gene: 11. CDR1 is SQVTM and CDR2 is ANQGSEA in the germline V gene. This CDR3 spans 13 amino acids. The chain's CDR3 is CSLWGGDADTQYF. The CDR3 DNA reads TGCAGCCTATGGGGGGGGGACGCGGATACGCAGTATTTT.

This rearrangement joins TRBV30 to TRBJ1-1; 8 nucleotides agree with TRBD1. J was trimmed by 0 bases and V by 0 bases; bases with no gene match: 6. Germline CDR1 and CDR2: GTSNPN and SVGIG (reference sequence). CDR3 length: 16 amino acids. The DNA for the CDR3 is TGTGCCTGGAGTGTAAGGACAGGGAAGATGAACACTGAAGCTTTCTTT. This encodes CAWSVRTGKMNTEAFF.

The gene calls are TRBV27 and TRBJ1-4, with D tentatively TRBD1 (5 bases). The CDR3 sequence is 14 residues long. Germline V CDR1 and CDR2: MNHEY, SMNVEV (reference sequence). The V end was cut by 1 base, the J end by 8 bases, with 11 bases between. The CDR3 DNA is TGTGCCAGCAGTTTATTGGGGCCATTAGAAAAACTGTTTTTT. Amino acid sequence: CASSLLGPLEKLFF.

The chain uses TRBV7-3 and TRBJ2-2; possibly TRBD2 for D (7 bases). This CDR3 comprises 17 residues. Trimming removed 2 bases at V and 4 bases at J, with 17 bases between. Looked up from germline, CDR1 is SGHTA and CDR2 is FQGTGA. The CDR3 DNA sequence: TGTGCCAGCAGCTTATTTGGGGGCGGGAGATTCACCGGGGAGCTGTTTTTT. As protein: CASSLFGGGRFTGELFF.

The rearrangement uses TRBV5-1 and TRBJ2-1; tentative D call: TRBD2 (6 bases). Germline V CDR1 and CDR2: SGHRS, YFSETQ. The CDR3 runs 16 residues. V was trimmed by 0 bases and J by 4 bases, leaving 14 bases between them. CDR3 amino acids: CASSLELAREYNEQFF. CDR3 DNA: TGCGCCAGCAGCTTGGAACTAGCTAGGGAGTACAATGAGCAGTTCTTC.

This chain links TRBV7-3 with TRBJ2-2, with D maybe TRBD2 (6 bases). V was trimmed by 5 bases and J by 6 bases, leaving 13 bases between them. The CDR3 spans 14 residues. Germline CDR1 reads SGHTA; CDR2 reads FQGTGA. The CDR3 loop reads CASSRGTSAGELFF. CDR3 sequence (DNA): TGTGCCAGCAGCCGCGGGACTTCGGCCGGGGAGCTGTTTTTT.

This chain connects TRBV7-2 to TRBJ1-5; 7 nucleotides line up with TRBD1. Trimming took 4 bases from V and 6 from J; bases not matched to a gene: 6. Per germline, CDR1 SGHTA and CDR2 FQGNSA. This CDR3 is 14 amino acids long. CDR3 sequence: CASSSGQSGQPQHF. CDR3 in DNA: TGTGCCAGCAGCTCGGGACAGAGCGGTCAGCCCCAGCATTTT.

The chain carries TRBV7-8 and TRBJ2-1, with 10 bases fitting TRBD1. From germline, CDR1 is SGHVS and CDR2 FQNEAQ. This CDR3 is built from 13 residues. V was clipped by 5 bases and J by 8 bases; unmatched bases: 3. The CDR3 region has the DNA TGTGCCAGCAGCCTGGACAGGGGGGATGAGCAGTTCTTC. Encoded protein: CASSLDRGDEQFF.

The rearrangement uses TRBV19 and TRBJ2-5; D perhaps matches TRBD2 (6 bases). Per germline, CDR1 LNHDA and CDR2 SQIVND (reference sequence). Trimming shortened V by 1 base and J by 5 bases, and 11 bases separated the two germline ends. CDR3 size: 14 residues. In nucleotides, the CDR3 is TGTGCCAGTAGTATAGCGGGAGCTAGGGAGACCCAGTACTTC. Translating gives CASSIAGARETQYF.

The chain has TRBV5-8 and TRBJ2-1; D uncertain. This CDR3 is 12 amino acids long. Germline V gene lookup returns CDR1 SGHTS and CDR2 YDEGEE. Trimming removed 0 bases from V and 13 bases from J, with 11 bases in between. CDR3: CASSLAGYGQFF. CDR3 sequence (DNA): TGTGCCAGCAGCTTGGCCGGGTACGGTCAGTTCTTC.

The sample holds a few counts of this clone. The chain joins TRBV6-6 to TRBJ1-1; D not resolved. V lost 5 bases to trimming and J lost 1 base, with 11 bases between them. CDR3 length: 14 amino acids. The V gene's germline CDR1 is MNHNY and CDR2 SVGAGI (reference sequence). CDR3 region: CASSPGKGNTEAFF. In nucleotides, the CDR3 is TGTGCCAGCAGTCCCGGGAAGGGGAACACTGAAGCTTTCTTT.

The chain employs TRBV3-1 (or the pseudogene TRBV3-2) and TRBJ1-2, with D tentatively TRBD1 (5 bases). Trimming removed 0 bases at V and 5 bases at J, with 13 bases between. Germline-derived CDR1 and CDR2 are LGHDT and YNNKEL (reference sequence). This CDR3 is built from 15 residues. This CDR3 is CASSQDSTGYYGYTF. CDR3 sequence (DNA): TGTGCCAGCAGCCAAGATTCCACAGGTTATTATGGCTACACCTTC.

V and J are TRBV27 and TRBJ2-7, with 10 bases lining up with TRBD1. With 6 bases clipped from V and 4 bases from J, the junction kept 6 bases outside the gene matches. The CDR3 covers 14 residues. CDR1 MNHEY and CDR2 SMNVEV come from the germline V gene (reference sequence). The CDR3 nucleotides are TGTGCCAGCAGGAAACCGGGACAGGGGTACGAGCAGTACTTC. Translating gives CASRKPGQGYEQYF.

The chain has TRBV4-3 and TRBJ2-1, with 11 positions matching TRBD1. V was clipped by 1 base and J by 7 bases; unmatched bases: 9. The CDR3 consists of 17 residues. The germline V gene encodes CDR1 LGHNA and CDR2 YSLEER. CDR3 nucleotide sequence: TGCGCCAGCAGCCAAGCCGCAGGACAGGGGGCGCAGAATGAGCAGTTCTTC. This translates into CASSQAAGQGAQNEQFF.

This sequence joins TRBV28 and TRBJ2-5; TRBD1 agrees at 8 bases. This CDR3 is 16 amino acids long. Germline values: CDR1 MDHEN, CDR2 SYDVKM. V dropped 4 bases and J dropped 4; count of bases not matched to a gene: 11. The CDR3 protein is CASSSPGQDLSETQYF. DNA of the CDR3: TGTGCCAGCAGTTCGCCGGGACAGGACTTATCAGAGACCCAGTACTTC.

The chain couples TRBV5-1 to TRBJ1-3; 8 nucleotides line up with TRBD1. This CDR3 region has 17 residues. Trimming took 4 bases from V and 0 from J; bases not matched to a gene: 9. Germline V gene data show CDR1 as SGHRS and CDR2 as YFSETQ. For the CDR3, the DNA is TGCGCCAGCAGCAGCCTGCCGGGACAGGCCTCTGGAAACACCATATATTTT. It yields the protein CASSSLPGQASGNTIYF.

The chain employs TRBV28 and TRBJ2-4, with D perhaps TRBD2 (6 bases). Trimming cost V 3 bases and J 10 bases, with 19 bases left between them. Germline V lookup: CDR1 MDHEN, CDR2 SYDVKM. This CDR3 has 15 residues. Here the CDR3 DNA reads TGTGCCAGCAGTTTTCAGTCCGCGGGACGATTGATTCAGTACTTC. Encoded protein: CASSFQSAGRLIQYF.

The CDR3 sequence is CASSLSPRQGADGELFF. The CDR3 bases are TGTGCCAGCAGTTTATCGCCGAGACAGGGGGCCGACGGGGAGCTGTTTTTT. The chain is built from TRBV27 and TRBJ2-2; 10 nucleotides line up with TRBD1. J was trimmed by 7 bases and V by 0 bases; bases with no gene match: 8. CDR3 length equals 17 residues. Germline V gene data show CDR1 as MNHEY and CDR2 as SMNVEV (reference sequence).

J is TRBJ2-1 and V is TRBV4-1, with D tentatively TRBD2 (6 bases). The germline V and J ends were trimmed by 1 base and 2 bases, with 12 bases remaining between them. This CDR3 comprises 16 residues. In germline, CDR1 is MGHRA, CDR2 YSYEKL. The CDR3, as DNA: TGCGCCAGCAGCCAAGGCGCCGGGGGAGCCTACAATGAGCAGTTCTTC. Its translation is CASSQGAGGAYNEQFF.

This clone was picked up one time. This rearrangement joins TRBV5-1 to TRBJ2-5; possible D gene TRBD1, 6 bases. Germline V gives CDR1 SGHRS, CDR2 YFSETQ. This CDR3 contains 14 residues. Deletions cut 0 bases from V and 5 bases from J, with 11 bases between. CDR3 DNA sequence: TGCGCCAGCAGCTTGGCAGGGCAGGGGGAGACCCAGTACTTC. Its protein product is CASSLAGQGETQYF.

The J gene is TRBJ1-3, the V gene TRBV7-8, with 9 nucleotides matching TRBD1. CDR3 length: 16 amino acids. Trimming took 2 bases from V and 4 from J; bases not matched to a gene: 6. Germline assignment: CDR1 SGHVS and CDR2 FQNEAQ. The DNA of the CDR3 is TGTGCCAGCAGCTTAAGGGACAGGGTAAACGGAAACACCATATATTTT. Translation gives CASSLRDRVNGNTIYF.

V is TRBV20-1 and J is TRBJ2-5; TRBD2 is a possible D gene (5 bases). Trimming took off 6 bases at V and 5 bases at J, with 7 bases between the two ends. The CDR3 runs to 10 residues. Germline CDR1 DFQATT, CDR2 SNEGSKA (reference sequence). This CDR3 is CSAAGETQYF. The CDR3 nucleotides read TGCAGTGCCGCGGGTGAGACCCAGTACTTC.

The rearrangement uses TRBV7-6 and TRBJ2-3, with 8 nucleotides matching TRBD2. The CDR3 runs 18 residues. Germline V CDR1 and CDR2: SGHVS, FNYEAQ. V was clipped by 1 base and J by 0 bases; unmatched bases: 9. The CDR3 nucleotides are TGTGCCAGCAGCTTAGGAGGTGGCGGGGGGCATAGCACAGATACGCAGTATTTT. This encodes CASSLGGGGGHSTDTQYF.

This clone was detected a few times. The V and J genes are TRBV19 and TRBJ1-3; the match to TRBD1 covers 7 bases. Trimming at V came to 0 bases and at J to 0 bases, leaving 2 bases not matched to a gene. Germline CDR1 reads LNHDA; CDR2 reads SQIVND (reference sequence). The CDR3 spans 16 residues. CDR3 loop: CASSIEDRRSGNTIYF. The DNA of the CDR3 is TGTGCCAGTAGTATAGAGGACAGGCGCTCTGGAAACACCATATATTTT.

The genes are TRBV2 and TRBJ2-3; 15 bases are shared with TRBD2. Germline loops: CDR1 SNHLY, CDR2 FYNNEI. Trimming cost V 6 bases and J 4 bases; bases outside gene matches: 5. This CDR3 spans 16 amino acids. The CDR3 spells CASRPGLAGGSDTQYF. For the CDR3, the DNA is TGTGCCAGCAGGCCGGGACTAGCGGGAGGTTCAGATACGCAGTATTTT.

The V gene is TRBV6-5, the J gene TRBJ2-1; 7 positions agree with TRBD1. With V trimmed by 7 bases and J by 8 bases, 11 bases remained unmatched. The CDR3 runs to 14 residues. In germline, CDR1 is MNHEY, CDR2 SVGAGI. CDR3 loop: CASTGQQGMHEQFF. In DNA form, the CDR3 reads TGTGCCAGCACTGGACAACAGGGGATGCATGAGCAGTTCTTC.